The present T cell receptor beta chain was sequenced within a study of siplizumab effects on memory and regulatory T cells. Regarding the study as a whole: Siplizumab produced a significant reduction in alloreactive sequences that were traceable to unstimulated CD4+ memory cells. An assignable naive or memory phenotype was lacking in roughly 75-95% of proliferating CD4+ or CD8+ clones. Treg origin accounted for an average of 68.8% of mappable alloreactive CD4+ clones with siplizumab and 26.9% in controls.

The CDR3 covers 15 residues. V lost 2 bases, J lost 7 bases, and 15 bases lay in between. The germline gives CDR1 SNHLY, CDR2 FYNNEI. Concerning this clone itself: The antigen is undetermined.

TCR templates, some 93,000 per sample, were assayed. Only in-frame clones appear in the TCRdb table, and some are missing; sequencing was by immunoSEQ multiplex PCR. Among some 96,000 clones listed, about 90% were seen once. This TCR was sampled from a human donor in good health. The sample was CD4+ T cells sorted from blood. The chain carries TRBV2 and TRBJ2-1; tentatively, D is TRBD2 (6 bases). The CDR3 loop reads CASSEWGLSRNEQFF. The CDR3 region has the DNA TGTGCCAGCAGTGAATGGGGACTCAGCCGTAATGAGCAGTTCTTC.